The rows below give T cell receptor beta chains drawn from one sample of a study of identical twins. TCRdb reprocessed the 5' RACE reads with MiXCR, giving one entry per CDR3 protein. In the table there are around 650,000 distinct CDR3 sequences, about 7.1% of which are singletons. The data were also submitted as part of a second study, on yellow fever vaccine responses in identical twins.

The sample taken for sequencing was PBMCs. Receptor source: a woman aged 18-30 years in good health. CDR3s include the opening cysteine and the closing phenylalanine or tryptophan. Clone size is not always given. Where it is, it says once, few, many or a class for expanded clones.

v_call: TRBV6-1; j_call: TRBJ1-5; clone_size: .; cdr3_aa: CASREYGTVNQPQHF
v_call: TRBV5-1; j_call: TRBJ2-1; clone_size: many; cdr3_aa: CASSLAGTSGGNEQFF
v_call: TRBV12-3/TRBV12-4; j_call: TRBJ1-1; clone_size: many; cdr3_aa: CASTRRGTVNTEAFF
v_call: TRBV20-1; j_call: TRBJ1-2; clone_size: .; cdr3_aa: CSADRGGYGYTF
v_call: TRBV27; j_call: TRBJ2-2; clone_size: many; cdr3_aa: CASSLSGGTTGELFF
v_call: TRBV2; j_call: TRBJ2-1; clone_size: few; cdr3_aa: CASSVQGISSYNEQFF
v_call: TRBV20-1; j_call: TRBJ1-6; clone_size: many; cdr3_aa: CSASRDGNSPLHF
v_call: TRBV6-1; j_call: TRBJ2-5; clone_size: .; cdr3_aa: CASSTDARYQETQYF
v_call: TRBV7-6; j_call: TRBJ2-1; clone_size: few; cdr3_aa: CASSNIAGEYNEQFF
v_call: TRBV9; j_call: TRBJ1-2; clone_size: few; cdr3_aa: CASSPRSGQGGSNYGYTF
v_call: TRBV24-1; j_call: TRBJ2-2; clone_size: few; cdr3_aa: CATSDRLNTGELFF
v_call: TRBV28; j_call: TRBJ2-5; clone_size: many; cdr3_aa: CASSLDRVRETQYF
v_call: TRBV5-1; j_call: TRBJ1-3; clone_size: many; cdr3_aa: CASSLGAAGNTIYF
v_call: TRBV29-1; j_call: TRBJ1-3; clone_size: few; cdr3_aa: CSVDTGGSGNTIYF
v_call: TRBV20-1; j_call: TRBJ2-1; clone_size: .; cdr3_aa: CSAQTSYNEQFF
v_call: TRBV6-5; j_call: TRBJ2-2; clone_size: .; cdr3_aa: CASSYFSPGGANTGELFF
v_call: TRBV29-1; j_call: TRBJ2-7; clone_size: .; cdr3_aa: CSVELWDAGSEQYF
v_call: TRBV10-3; j_call: TRBJ2-2; clone_size: many; cdr3_aa: CAISDIPGGELFF
v_call: TRBV7-9; j_call: TRBJ2-6; clone_size: few; cdr3_aa: CASSDRETLSGANVLTF
v_call: TRBV3-1; j_call: TRBJ2-1; clone_size: many; cdr3_aa: CASSQDGDTGGNEQFF
v_call: TRBV5-1; j_call: TRBJ1-5; clone_size: few; cdr3_aa: CASSRTGGPYSNQPQHF
v_call: TRBV7-9; j_call: TRBJ2-7; clone_size: .; cdr3_aa: CASSKTYEQYF